These 16 T cell receptor beta chains originate from one sample sequenced in a study of shared clonotypes between healthy human individuals. The method was immunoSEQ multiplex PCR; TCRdb's version includes in-frame clones alone and lacks a portion of them. This repertoire shows about 980,000 clones, 60% to 85% found once; its top ten account for approximately 1.5%. Sequenced sample: memory CD4+ T cells sorted from blood. Specified subset: CD45RA-negative fraction. These receptors were taken from a man aged 18 to 30 in good health.

The chain recombines TRBV18 with TRBJ2-6; 7 bases agree with TRBD2. CDR3 length: 18 residues. Losses at the gene ends were 3 bases for V and 0 bases for J; bases not matched to a gene: 8. Germline CDR1 is KGHSH and CDR2 is LQKENI. In nucleotides, the CDR3 is TGTGCCAGCTCACCTGCGGGACTACTACACTCTGGGGCCAACGTCCTGACTTTC. Amino acid sequence: CASSPAGLLHSGANVLTF.

This clone was seen only a few times. The genes are TRBV2 and TRBJ2-7; a possible D gene is TRBD2 (6 bases). V lost 8 bases, J lost 3 bases, and 11 bases lay in between. The germline gives CDR1 SNHLY, CDR2 FYNNEI. The CDR3 contains 12 residues. The CDR3 region is CASQGGGYEQYF. The CDR3 DNA reads TGTGCCAGCCAGGGAGGAGGCTACGAGCAGTACTTC. Together with reference TRBV2 and TRBJ2-7, the CDR3 gives the full variable domain: EPEVTQTPSHQVTQMGQEVILRCVPISNHLYFYWYRQILGQKVEFLVSFYNNEISEKSEIFDDQFSVERPDGSNFTLKIRSTKLEDSAMYFCASQGGGYEQYFGPGTRLTVT.

With regard to this clone: The sample carries other DNA sequences with the same CDR3. This sequence joins TRBV18 and TRBJ2-5, with D maybe TRBD2 (5 bases). Germline V gives CDR1 KGHSH, CDR2 LQKENI. V was trimmed by 3 bases and J by 3 bases, leaving 11 bases between them. The CDR3 consists of 14 residues. Written as DNA, the CDR3 is TGTGCCAGCTCACCCACAAGCGGTGAAGAGACCCAGTACTTC. Protein: CASSPTSGEETQYF.

The rearrangement uses TRBV29-1 and TRBJ2-7, with a possible D match to TRBD1 (6 bases). Trimming took 5 bases from V and 3 from J, leaving 8 bases between them. Germline V gene sequence: CDR1 SQVTM, CDR2 ANQGSEA. This CDR3 contains 11 residues. This CDR3 is CSVTGYYEQYF. The DNA for the CDR3 is TGCAGCGTTACAGGGTACTACGAGCAGTACTTC.

The rearrangement joins TRBV5-1 to TRBJ2-2, with 8 bases identical to TRBD1. This CDR3 has 13 residues. Per germline, CDR1 SGHRS and CDR2 YFSETQ. V gave up 7 bases and J gave up 5 bases; unmatched junction bases: 4. Here the CDR3 reads CASCRQGTGELFF. The CDR3 bases are TGCGCCAGCTGCAGACAGGGGACCGGGGAGCTGTTTTTT.

In DNA form, the CDR3 reads TGTGCCTCCCGAGGCGATTCCACAAACTACGAGCAGTACTTC. Translation: CASRGDSTNYEQYF. The chain employs TRBV10-3 and TRBJ2-7; D unresolved. Germline CDR1 is ENHRY and CDR2 is SYGVKD. This CDR3 comprises 14 residues. Trimming cost V 11 bases and J 3 bases, with 20 bases left between them.

This clone appeared a single time. The chain employs TRBV7-3 and TRBJ1-5, with no clear D. CDR3 length: 19 residues. Germline assignment: CDR1 SGHTA and CDR2 FQGTGA. Trimming removed 5 bases at V and 2 bases at J, with 25 bases between. The CDR3 coding sequence is TGTGCCAGCAGCCGAGGGTCCCCGAAGGGAGTGAATGGCAATCAGCCCCAGCATTTT. The encoded protein is CASSRGSPKGVNGNQPQHF.

This clone was found a few times. The chain joins TRBV5-4 to TRBJ1-6; 8 bases map to TRBD1. CDR1 and CDR2 (germline): SGHNT, YYREEE (reference sequence). The CDR3 length is 15 residues. Trimming removed 0 bases from V and 9 bases from J; junction bases left unmatched: 5. This CDR3 reads CASSLGAGGLSPLHF. The CDR3 nucleotides are TGTGCCAGCAGCTTGGGCGCAGGGGGCCTTTCACCCCTCCACTTT. The entire variable domain, with the rest obtained from reference TRBV5-4 and TRBJ1-6, is as follows: ETGVTQSPTHLIKTRGQQVTLRCSSQSGHNTVSWYQQALGQGPQFIFQYYREEENGRGNFPPRFSGLQFPNYSSELNVNALELDDSALYLCASSLGAGGLSPLHFGNGTRLTVT.

The chain employs TRBV10-3 and TRBJ2-7, with 9 bases fitting TRBD1. In germline, CDR1 is ENHRY, CDR2 SYGVKD. The CDR3 has 15 residues. V lost 9 bases and J lost 3; bases outside the gene matches: 12. The chain's CDR3 is CAITQGAPSHYEQYF. In DNA form, the CDR3 reads TGTGCCATTACACAGGGGGCTCCTTCTCACTACGAGCAGTACTTC.

The J gene is TRBJ2-3, the V gene TRBV5-4; tentative D call: TRBD2 (6 bases). The CDR3 sequence is 15 residues long. The germline V and J ends were trimmed by 4 bases and 2 bases, with 14 bases remaining between them. The germline V gene encodes CDR1 SGHNT and CDR2 YYREEE (reference sequence). The CDR3 coding sequence is TGTGCCAGCAGCCCGGACTACGGAGTCACAGATACGCAGTATTTT. This sequence encodes CASSPDYGVTDTQYF.

The CDR3 nucleotides are TGCGCCAGCAGCTTGGGGGAGTCCGCACAGATTTGGGAGACCCAGTACTTC. Encoded protein: CASSLGESAQIWETQYF. The V and J genes are TRBV5-1 and TRBJ2-5, with D possibly matching TRBD2 (5 bases). V lost 0 bases and J lost 5, with 20 bases in between. Per germline, CDR1 SGHRS and CDR2 YFSETQ. The CDR3 is 17 residues long.

This clone was counted between two and nine times. The identical CDR3 is also encoded by other nucleotide sequences in the sample. The V and J genes are TRBV27 and TRBJ1-2; perhaps TRBD1 as D (5 bases). Germline CDR1 and CDR2: MNHEY and SMNVEV (reference sequence). There are 14 residues in the CDR3. The germline V and J ends were trimmed by 3 bases and 4 bases, with 12 bases remaining between them. This CDR3 reads CASSFGQGSYGYTF. The DNA for the CDR3 is TGTGCCAGCAGTTTTGGTCAGGGTAGCTATGGCTACACCTTC.

This clone was counted a single time. This sequence joins TRBV2 and TRBJ1-1, with unresolved D. Trimming left V 4 bases short and J 7 bases short, with 13 bases between. The CDR3 has 13 residues. The V gene's germline CDR1 is SNHLY and CDR2 FYNNEI. The CDR3 protein is CASSVGGADEAFF. CDR3 DNA sequence: TGTGCCAGCAGTGTAGGCGGAGCGGATGAAGCTTTCTTT.

This clone was seen more than once but under ten times. CDR3 sequence: CASTTGSGNEQFF. CDR3 bases: TGTGCCAGCACGACGGGATCTGGCAATGAGCAGTTCTTC. The chain employs TRBV2 and TRBJ2-1; perhaps TRBD2 as D (5 bases). From germline, CDR1 is SNHLY and CDR2 FYNNEI. V lost 7 bases and J 6 bases, leaving 13 bases between the germline ends. CDR3 size: 13 residues.

This clone was observed once. The CDR3 DNA sequence: TGTGCTAGTGGTTACCCAACTAGCGTCACAGATACGCAGTATTTT. Translation: CASGYPTSVTDTQYF. The chain employs TRBV12-5 and TRBJ2-3; TRBD2 matches 7 bases. Germline V CDR1 and CDR2: LGHNT, FRNRAP. J was trimmed by 2 bases and V by 4 bases; bases with no gene match: 6. The CDR3 runs to 15 residues.

This chain links TRBV27 with TRBJ2-2, with 8 bases that match TRBD1. Losses at the gene ends were 10 bases for V and 5 bases for J; bases not matched to a gene: 6. This CDR3 region has 13 residues. The germline gives CDR1 MNHEY, CDR2 SMNVEV (reference sequence). CDR3 in DNA: TGTGCCACCGCCCGGGACAGGACCGGGGAGCTGTTTTTT. It encodes CATARDRTGELFF.